The 22 T cell receptor beta chains in this list originate from one sample, sequenced in a study of Ad26.COV2.S vaccination and SARS-CoV-2 variants listed by TCRdb under 2021. The receptor library was made with the immunoSEQ multiplex PCR assay. TCRdb retrieved this table from immuneACCESS and kept in-frame rearrangements only. Not all clones are present; in checked studies, unresolved V genes account for under half, and no reason is known for the remainder. The sample contains 450,000 to 550,000 clones, approximately 90% of them found a single time. The top ten clones comprise 1.5% to 2% of the sample. The treatment or condition label on this specimen signifies: some 20 received Ad26.COV2.S at low or high dose, single or two shots; several received placebo; per-sample allocation not given. For vaccine and placebo recipients, the sequenced repertoires came from samples collected on day 63 after the first injection.

The source was peripheral blood, collected in a trial of Ad26.COV2.S vaccine versus placebo. These receptors all come from a person aged 18 to 65 who received the Ad26.COV2.S COVID-19 vaccine or a placebo.

V gene TRBV6-5 combines with J gene TRBJ2-7; 9 nucleotides line up with TRBD1. The CDR3 has 15 amino acids. Losses at the gene ends were 6 bases for V and 4 bases for J; bases not matched to a gene: 10. The germline V gene encodes CDR1 MNHEY and CDR2 SVGAGI. This CDR3 reads CASSSPGQGEYEQYF. CDR3 DNA sequence: TGTGCCAGCAGCTCGCCGGGACAGGGAGAGTACGAGCAGTACTTC.

The chain uses TRBV5-1 and TRBJ1-2, with TRBD1 matching 10 bases. CDR1 is SGHRS and CDR2 is YFSETQ in the germline V gene. CDR3 length: 15 residues. The ends lost 2 bases at V and 8 bases at J; junction bases unmatched: 9. CDR3 loop: CASSFPGQGSTGYTF. In DNA, the CDR3 is TGCGCCAGCAGCTTCCCGGGACAGGGGTCAACAGGCTACACCTTC.

This chain links TRBV25-1 with TRBJ2-5; TRBD2 aligns across 8 bases. Per germline, CDR1 MGHDK and CDR2 SYGVNS. The CDR3 loop spans 15 amino acids. Trimming took 4 bases from V and 5 from J; bases not matched to a gene: 9. CDR3 in DNA: TGTGCCAGCAGTGGTACTAGCGGCGCCGGGGAGACCCAGTACTTC. Its translation is CASSGTSGAGETQYF.

This chain links TRBV9 with TRBJ2-4; the match to TRBD1 covers 8 bases. CDR1 SGDLS and CDR2 YYNGEE come from the germline V gene. The CDR3 is 15 residues long. The V and J ends lost 0 bases and 7 bases, in that order; junction bases with no gene match: 6. The CDR3 region has the DNA TGTGCCAGCAGCGTAGCTGGGCAGGGGGCTAACATTCAGTACTTC. It is translated as CASSVAGQGANIQYF. Full variable domain (rest looked up from reference TRBV9 and TRBJ2-4): DSGVTQTPKHLITATGQRVTLRCSPRSGDLSVYWYQQSLDQGLQFLIQYYNGEERAKGNILERFSAQQFPDLHSELNLSSLELGDSALYFCASSVAGQGANIQYFGAGTRLSVL.

This chain joins TRBV5-1 and TRBJ1-6; 9 bases align to TRBD1. The V segment lost 3 bases and the J segment 7 bases; nucleotides outside the gene matches: 2. This CDR3 has 14 residues. Germline V CDR1 and CDR2: SGHRS, YFSETQ. CDR3 nucleotides: TGCGCCAGCAGCTCCGGACAGGGGAATTCACCCCTCCACTTT. Protein sequence: CASSSGQGNSPLHF.

The CDR3 region is CASSHSSSGANVLTF. In DNA form, the CDR3 reads TGCGCCAGCAGCCATTCAAGCTCTGGGGCCAACGTCCTGACTTTC. The chain couples TRBV4-3 to TRBJ2-6; the D is unclear. Looked up from germline, CDR1 is LGHNA and CDR2 is YSLEER. The CDR3 loop spans 15 amino acids. V lost 3 bases and J lost 0, with 6 bases in between.

V is TRBV3-1 (or the pseudogene TRBV3-2) and J is TRBJ2-5; 10 positions match TRBD2. From germline, CDR1 is LGHDT and CDR2 YNNKEL (reference sequence). This CDR3 is built from 14 residues. V gave up 2 bases and J gave up 4 bases; unmatched junction bases: 1. The CDR3 spells CASSQSSGRETQYF. The CDR3 DNA reads as TGTGCCAGCAGCCAATCTAGCGGGAGAGAGACCCAGTACTTC.

V usage is TRBV10-3 and J usage is TRBJ1-1, with 8 bases matching TRBD1. Germline lookup yields CDR1 ENHRY and CDR2 SYGVKD. The CDR3 is made up of 16 amino acids. Trimming at V came to 5 bases and at J to 3 bases, leaving 11 bases not matched to a gene. CDR3 sequence (DNA): TGTGCCATCAGTTTTAGGTCAGGGGGCATCGACACTGAAGCTTTCTTT. Amino acid sequence: CAISFRSGGIDTEAFF.

The chain recombines TRBV18 with TRBJ1-1; D not certain. CDR1 KGHSH and CDR2 LQKENI come from the germline V gene. The CDR3 extends over 17 amino acids. V was trimmed by 4 bases and J by 2 bases, leaving 20 bases between them. The CDR3 sequence is CASSLGITLNLNTEAFF. Written as DNA, the CDR3 is TGTGCCAGCTCACTCGGGATTACTCTAAACTTAAACACTGAAGCTTTCTTT.

The chain is built from TRBV4-1 and TRBJ1-5; 7 bases agree with TRBD1. The CDR3 loop spans 15 amino acids. The J segment lost 1 base and the V segment lost 5 bases, leaving 5 bases of the junction unmatched. Germline V gene data show CDR1 as MGHRA and CDR2 as YSYEKL. The CDR3 DNA follows: TGCGCCAGCAGCATGGGACAGTTCAGCAATCAGCCCCAGCATTTT. It codes for CASSMGQFSNQPQHF.

The CDR3 reads CASSLGGNYEQYF. Here the CDR3 DNA reads TGTGCCAGCAGCCTCGGAGGGAATTACGAGCAGTACTTC. The J gene is TRBJ2-7, the V gene TRBV7-2; TRBD2 is a possible D gene (6 bases). Trimming took off 5 bases at V and 4 bases at J, with 12 bases between the two ends. The CDR3 runs to 13 residues. CDR1 is SGHTA and CDR2 is FQGNSA in the germline V gene.

The gene calls are TRBV5-6 and TRBJ1-3; 7 bases agree with TRBD1. The CDR3 has 15 amino acids. J gave up 4 bases and V 0 bases, and 4 bases lay outside the gene matches. The germline CDR1 and CDR2 sequences are SGHDT and YYEEEE. The CDR3 nucleotides read TGTGCCAGCAGCTTGGTACCGGGACAGGGAAACACCATATATTTT. It is translated as CASSLVPGQGNTIYF. The full variable domain, completed using reference TRBV5-6 and TRBJ1-3, is DAGVTQSPTHLIKTRGQQVTLRCSPKSGHDTVSWYQQALGQGPQFIFQYYEEEERQRGNFPDRFSGHQFPNYSSELNVNALLLGDSALYLCASSLVPGQGNTIYFGEGSWLTVV.

This chain links TRBV30 with TRBJ2-1, with TRBD2 identical over 12 bases. V dropped 2 bases and J dropped 2; count of bases not matched to a gene: 7. The CDR3 runs to 17 residues. Per germline, CDR1 GTSNPN and CDR2 SVGIG (reference sequence). CDR3 DNA sequence: TGTGCCTGGAGTTCACTAGCGGGAGGACCCCCCTACAATGAGCAGTTCTTC. Protein sequence: CAWSSLAGGPPYNEQFF.

The rearrangement uses TRBV10-3 and TRBJ2-5; TRBD1 matches at 10 bases. Germline V gene data show CDR1 as ENHRY and CDR2 as SYGVKD. V trimming: 4 bases; J trimming: 5 bases; junction bases outside the gene matches: 10. The length of the CDR3 is 16 residues. The CDR3 DNA is TGTGCCATCAGTGCGGGGGACAGGGGTTTTTGGGAGACCCAGTACTTC. Amino acid sequence: CAISAGDRGFWETQYF.

The chain recombines TRBV19 with TRBJ1-6; D gene uncertain. Deletions cut 6 bases from V and 7 bases from J, with 16 bases between. The length of the CDR3 is 15 residues. Germline V gene lookup returns CDR1 LNHDA and CDR2 SQIVND (reference sequence). This CDR3 is CASSRQDPGNSPLHF. The CDR3 nucleotides read TGTGCCAGTAGCCGGCAGGATCCGGGGAATTCACCCCTCCACTTT.

Here the CDR3 reads CASSPWTGVNSPLHF. CDR3 DNA sequence: TGTGCCAGCAGCCCGTGGACAGGGGTTAATTCACCCCTCCACTTT. This chain uses TRBV11-2 with TRBJ1-6; 9 bases map to TRBD1. CDR3 length: 15 amino acids. Trimming at V came to 5 bases and at J to 6 bases, leaving 5 bases not matched to a gene. The germline gives CDR1 SGHAT, CDR2 FQNNGV.

This chain uses TRBV24-1 with TRBJ2-1; 11 nucleotides line up with TRBD2. Trimming at V came to 4 bases and at J to 3 bases, leaving 19 bases not matched to a gene. The CDR3 spans 21 residues. CDR1 and CDR2 from the germline V gene are KGHDR and SFDVKD. The CDR3 bases are TGTGCCACCAGTGAAGGACCAGGGGGACATGCACTAGCGGGAGACTACAATGAGCAGTTCTTC. Translated: CATSEGPGGHALAGDYNEQFF.

The V gene is TRBV30, the J gene TRBJ2-3; perhaps TRBD1 as D (5 bases). Per the germline V gene, CDR1 is GTSNPN and CDR2 is SVGIG (reference sequence). The germline V and J ends were trimmed by 0 bases and 2 bases, with 12 bases remaining between them. This CDR3 has 15 residues. The CDR3 DNA reads TGTGCCTGGAGTGTAGGCCAGGGCAACACAGATACGCAGTATTTT. It translates to CAWSVGQGNTDTQYF.

With respect to this clone: At the DNA level, this CDR3 is encoded by other sequences in the same sample as well. The CDR3 DNA is TGCGCCAGCAGCTTGGGGTCAGGGGGGATGAACACTGAAGCTTTCTTT. This gives the protein CASSLGSGGMNTEAFF. The chain joins TRBV5-1 to TRBJ1-1; 7 bases match TRBD1. V gave up 0 bases and J gave up 0 bases; unmatched junction bases: 5. The CDR3 totals 16 residues. Germline V gene lookup returns CDR1 SGHRS and CDR2 YFSETQ.

The V and J genes are TRBV10-3 and TRBJ2-5, with a tentative D call TRBD2 (6 bases). Germline lookup yields CDR1 ENHRY and CDR2 SYGVKD. Trimming cost V 4 bases and J 4 bases, with 13 bases left between them. This CDR3 comprises 14 residues. CDR3 region: CAISGSGVRETQYF. The CDR3 bases are TGTGCCATCAGTGGTTCGGGGGTACGAGAGACCCAGTACTTC.

The rearrangement joins TRBV6-5 to TRBJ2-7, with D possibly matching TRBD1 (5 bases). The length of the CDR3 is 14 residues. Germline CDR1 and CDR2: MNHEY and SVGAGI. Trimming cost V 0 bases and J 1 base, with 7 bases left between them. The CDR3, as DNA: TGTGCCAGCAGTTACTCCCAGGGTTCCTACGAGCAGTACTTC. Translated: CASSYSQGSYEQYF.

This chain joins TRBV7-2 and TRBJ1-2; D gene unclear. This CDR3 comprises 14 residues. Germline CDR1 reads SGHTA; CDR2 reads FQGNSA. V shed 4 bases and J shed 7 bases, with 16 bases lying between them. CDR3 sequence: CASSSDISISGYTF. CDR3 DNA sequence: TGTGCCAGCAGCTCCGACATCTCGATTAGTGGCTACACCTTC. Full variable domain (remainder filled in from reference TRBV7-2 and TRBJ1-2): GAGVSQSPSNKVTEKGKDVELRCDPISGHTALYWYRQSLGQGLEFLIYFQGNSAPDKSGLPSDRFSAERTGGSVSTLTIQRTQQEDSAVYLCASSSDISISGYTFGSGTRLTVV.